This T cell receptor (beta chain) was documented in a study of T cell responses to AZD1222 COVID-19 vaccine. Using immunoSEQ multiplex PCR, the repertoire was profiled, and TCRdb retains in-frame clones only, with some absent. The profile shows around 70,000 clones, approximately 90% of them singletons. Trimming took 6 bases from V and 6 from J, leaving 12 bases between them. There are 14 residues in the CDR3. Germline V gives CDR1 SGHVS, CDR2 FNYEAQ. The source of this sequence is an adult who received the AZD1222 COVID-19 vaccine. The chain joins TRBV7-6 to TRBJ1-6; D is possibly TRBD1 (5 bases). Material: peripheral blood, obtained 28 days after the second AZD1222 dose. This CDR3 is CASRQPGLNSPLHF. The CDR3 DNA sequence: TGTGCCAGCAGACAGCCGGGGCTTAATTCACCCCTCCACTTT.